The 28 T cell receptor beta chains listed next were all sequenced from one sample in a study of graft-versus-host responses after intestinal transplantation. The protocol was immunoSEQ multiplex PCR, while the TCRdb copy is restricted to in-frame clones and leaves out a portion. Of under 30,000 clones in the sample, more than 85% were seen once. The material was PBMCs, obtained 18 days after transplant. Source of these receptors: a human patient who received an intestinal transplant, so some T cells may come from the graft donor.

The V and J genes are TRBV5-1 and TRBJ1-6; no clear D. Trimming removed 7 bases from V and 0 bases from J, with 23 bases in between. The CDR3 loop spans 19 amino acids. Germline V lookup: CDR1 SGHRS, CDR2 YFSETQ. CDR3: CASAPSGGQMSSYNSPLHF. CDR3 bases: TGCGCCAGCGCCCCTTCTGGTGGGCAGATGAGCTCCTATAATTCACCCCTCCACTTT.

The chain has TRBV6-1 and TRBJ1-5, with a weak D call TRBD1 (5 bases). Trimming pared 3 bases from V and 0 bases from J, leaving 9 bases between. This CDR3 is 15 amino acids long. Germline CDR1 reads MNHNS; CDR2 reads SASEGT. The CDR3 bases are TGTGCCAGCAGTGACAGGGATTATAGCAATCAGCCCCAGCATTTT. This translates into CASSDRDYSNQPQHF.

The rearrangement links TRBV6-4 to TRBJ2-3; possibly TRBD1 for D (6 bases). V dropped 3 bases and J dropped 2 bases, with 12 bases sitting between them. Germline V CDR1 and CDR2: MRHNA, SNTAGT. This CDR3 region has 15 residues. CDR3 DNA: TGTGCCAGCAGTGAGGGGGCCCGTGCCACAGATACGCAGTATTTT. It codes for CASSEGARATDTQYF.

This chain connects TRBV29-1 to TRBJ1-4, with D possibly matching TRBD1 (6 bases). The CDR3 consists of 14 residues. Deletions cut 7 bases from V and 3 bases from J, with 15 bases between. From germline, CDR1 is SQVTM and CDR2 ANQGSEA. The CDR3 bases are TGCAGCGGTACCACAGGGATTTCTAATGAAAAACTGTTTTTT. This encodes CSGTTGISNEKLFF.

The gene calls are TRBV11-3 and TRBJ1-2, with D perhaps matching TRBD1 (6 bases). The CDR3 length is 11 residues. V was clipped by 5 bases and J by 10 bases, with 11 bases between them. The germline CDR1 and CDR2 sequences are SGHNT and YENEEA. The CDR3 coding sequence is TGTGCCAGCAGCGAGGGGGTTCACTACACCTTC. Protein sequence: CASSEGVHYTF.

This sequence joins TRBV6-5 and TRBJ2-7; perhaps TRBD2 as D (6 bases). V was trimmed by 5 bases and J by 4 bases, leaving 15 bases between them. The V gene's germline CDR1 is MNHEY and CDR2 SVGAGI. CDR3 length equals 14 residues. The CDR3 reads CASSGEAYMYEQYF. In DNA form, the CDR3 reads TGTGCCAGCAGTGGGGAGGCCTATATGTACGAGCAGTACTTC.

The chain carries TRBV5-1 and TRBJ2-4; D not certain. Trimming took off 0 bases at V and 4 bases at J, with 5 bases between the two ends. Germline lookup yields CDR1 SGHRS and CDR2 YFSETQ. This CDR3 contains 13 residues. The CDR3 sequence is CASSLDSKNIQYF. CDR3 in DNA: TGCGCCAGCAGCTTGGACAGTAAAAACATTCAGTACTTC.

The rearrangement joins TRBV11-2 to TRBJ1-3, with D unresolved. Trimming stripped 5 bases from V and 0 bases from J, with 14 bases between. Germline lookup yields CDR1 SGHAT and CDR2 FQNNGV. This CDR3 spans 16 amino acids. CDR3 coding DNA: TGTGCCAGCAGCCTAACCGGAGGACTCTCTGGAAACACCATATATTTT. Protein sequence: CASSLTGGLSGNTIYF.

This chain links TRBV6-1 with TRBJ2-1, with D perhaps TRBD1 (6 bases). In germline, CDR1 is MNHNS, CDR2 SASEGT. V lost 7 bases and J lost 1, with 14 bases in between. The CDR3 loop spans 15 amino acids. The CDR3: CASTPTGRSYNEQFF. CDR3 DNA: TGTGCCAGCACCCCTACAGGGCGTTCCTACAATGAGCAGTTCTTC.

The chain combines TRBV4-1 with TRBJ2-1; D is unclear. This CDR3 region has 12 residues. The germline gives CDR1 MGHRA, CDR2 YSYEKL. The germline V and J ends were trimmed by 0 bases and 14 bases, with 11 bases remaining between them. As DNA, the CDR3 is TGCGCCAGCAGCCAAGATGGGGTACTTGAGTTCTTC. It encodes CASSQDGVLEFF.

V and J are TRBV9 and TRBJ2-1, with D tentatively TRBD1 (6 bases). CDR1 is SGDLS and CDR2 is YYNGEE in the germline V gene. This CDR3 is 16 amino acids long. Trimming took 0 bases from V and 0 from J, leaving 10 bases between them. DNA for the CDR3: TGTGCCAGCAGCGTAGGTCAGGGGAGCTCCTACAATGAGCAGTTCTTC. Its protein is CASSVGQGSSYNEQFF.

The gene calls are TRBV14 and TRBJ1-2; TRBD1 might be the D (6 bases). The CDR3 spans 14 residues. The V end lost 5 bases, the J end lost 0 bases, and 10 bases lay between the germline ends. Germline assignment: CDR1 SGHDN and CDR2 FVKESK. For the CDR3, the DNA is TGTGCCAGCAGCTCAGGACAGTCTAACTATGGCTACACCTTC. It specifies CASSSGQSNYGYTF.

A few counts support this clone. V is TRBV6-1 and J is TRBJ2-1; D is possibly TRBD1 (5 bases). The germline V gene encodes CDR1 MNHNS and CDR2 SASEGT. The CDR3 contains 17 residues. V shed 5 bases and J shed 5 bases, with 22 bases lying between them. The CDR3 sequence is CASSQGVIGVSNNEQFF. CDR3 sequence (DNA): TGTGCCAGCAGTCAAGGGGTTATTGGGGTTAGTAACAATGAGCAGTTCTTC.

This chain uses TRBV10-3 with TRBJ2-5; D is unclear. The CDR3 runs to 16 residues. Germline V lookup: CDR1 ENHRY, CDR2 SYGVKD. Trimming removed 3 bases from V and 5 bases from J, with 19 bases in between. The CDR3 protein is CAISDSPFTSGETQYF. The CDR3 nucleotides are TGTGCCATCAGTGACTCTCCCTTTACCTCCGGGGAGACCCAGTACTTC.

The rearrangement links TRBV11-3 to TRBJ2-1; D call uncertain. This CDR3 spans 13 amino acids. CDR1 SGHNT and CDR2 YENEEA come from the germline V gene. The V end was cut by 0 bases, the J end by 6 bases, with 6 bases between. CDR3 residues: CASSLDVGNEQFF. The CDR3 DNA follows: TGTGCCAGCAGCTTAGATGTGGGCAATGAGCAGTTCTTC.

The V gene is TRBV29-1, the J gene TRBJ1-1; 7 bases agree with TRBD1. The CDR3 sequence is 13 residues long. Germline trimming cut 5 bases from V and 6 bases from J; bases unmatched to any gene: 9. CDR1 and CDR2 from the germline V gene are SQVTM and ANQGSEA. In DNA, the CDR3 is TGCAGCGTTCCATCACACCAGGGGGCTGAAGCTTTCTTT. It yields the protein CSVPSHQGAEAFF.

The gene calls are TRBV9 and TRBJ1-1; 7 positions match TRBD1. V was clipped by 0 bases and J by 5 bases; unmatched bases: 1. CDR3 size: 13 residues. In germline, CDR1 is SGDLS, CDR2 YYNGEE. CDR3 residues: CASSVDRGTEAFF. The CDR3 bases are TGTGCCAGCAGCGTAGACAGGGGAACTGAAGCTTTCTTT.

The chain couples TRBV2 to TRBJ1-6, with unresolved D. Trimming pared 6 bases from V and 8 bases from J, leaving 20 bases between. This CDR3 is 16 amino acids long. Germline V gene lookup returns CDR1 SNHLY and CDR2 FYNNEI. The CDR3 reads CASSEGPVWVDSPLHF. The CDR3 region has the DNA TGTGCCAGCAGCGAGGGCCCCGTTTGGGTGGATTCACCCCTCCACTTT.

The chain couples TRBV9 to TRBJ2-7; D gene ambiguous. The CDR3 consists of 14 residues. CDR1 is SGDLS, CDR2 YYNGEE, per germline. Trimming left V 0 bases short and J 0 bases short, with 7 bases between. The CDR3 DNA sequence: TGTGCCAGCAGCGTAGGCTCGAGCTCCTACGAGCAGTACTTC. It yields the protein CASSVGSSSYEQYF.

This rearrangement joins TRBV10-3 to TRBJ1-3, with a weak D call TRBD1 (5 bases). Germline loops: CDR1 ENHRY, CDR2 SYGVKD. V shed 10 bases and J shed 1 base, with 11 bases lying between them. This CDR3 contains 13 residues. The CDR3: CASTGESGNTIYF. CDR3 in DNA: TGTGCCAGTACAGGAGAATCTGGAAACACCATATATTTT.

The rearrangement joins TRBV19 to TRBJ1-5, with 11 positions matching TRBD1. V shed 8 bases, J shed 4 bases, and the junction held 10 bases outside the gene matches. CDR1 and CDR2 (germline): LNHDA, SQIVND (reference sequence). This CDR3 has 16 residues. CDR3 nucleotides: TGTGCCAGTCATTCTAGGACAGGGGGCTTTAATCAGCCCCAGCATTTT. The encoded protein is CASHSRTGGFNQPQHF.

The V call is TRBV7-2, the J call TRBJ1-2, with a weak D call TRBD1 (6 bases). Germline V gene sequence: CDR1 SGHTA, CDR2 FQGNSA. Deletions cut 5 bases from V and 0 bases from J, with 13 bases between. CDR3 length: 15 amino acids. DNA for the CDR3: TGTGCCAGCAGCACCTGGACAGCCACTAACTATGGCTACACCTTC. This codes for CASSTWTATNYGYTF.

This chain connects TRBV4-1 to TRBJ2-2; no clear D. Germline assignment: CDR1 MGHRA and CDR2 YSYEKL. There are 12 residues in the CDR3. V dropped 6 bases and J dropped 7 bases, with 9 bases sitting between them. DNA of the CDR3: TGCGCCAGCAGAGATCCTGGCGGGGAGCTGTTTTTT. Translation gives CASRDPGGELFF.

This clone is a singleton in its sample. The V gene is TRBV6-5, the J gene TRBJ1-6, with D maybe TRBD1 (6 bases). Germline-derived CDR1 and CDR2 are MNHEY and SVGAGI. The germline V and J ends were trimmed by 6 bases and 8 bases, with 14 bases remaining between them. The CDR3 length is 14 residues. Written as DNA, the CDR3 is TGTGCCAGCAGGGGGGGGCGTTCCGATTCACCCCTCCACTTT. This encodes CASRGGRSDSPLHF.

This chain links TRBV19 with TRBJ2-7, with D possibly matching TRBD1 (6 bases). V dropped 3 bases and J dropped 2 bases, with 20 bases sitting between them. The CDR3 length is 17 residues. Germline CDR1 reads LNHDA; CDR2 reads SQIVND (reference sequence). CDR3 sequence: CASSIRGWGSGPYEQYF. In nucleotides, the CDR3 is TGTGCCAGTAGTATCAGGGGCTGGGGGTCAGGACCCTACGAGCAGTACTTC.

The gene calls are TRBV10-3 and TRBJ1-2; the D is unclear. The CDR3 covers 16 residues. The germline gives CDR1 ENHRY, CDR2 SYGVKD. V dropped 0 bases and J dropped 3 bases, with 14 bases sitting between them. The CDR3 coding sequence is TGTGCCATCAGTGAGTCAGGAGGCAGTTGGTACTATGGCTACACCTTC. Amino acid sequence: CAISESGGSWYYGYTF.

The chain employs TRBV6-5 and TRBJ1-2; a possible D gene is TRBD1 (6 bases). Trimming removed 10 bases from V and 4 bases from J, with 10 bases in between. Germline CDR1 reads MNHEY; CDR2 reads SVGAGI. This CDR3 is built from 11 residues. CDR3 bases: TGTGCCACCGTGGACAGCTATGGCTACACCTTC. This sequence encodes CATVDSYGYTF.

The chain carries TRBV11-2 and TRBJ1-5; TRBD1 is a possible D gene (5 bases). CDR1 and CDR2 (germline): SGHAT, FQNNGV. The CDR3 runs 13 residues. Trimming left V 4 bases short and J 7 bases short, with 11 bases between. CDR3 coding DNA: TGTGCCAGCAGCTCCCGGGACGGGCAGCCCCAGCATTTT. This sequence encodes CASSSRDGQPQHF.